These 13 T cell receptor beta chains were sequenced from one sample in a study of human thymus T cells. This table comes from immunoSEQ multiplex PCR, and its TCRdb copy is limited to in-frame clones, with some not included. The sample lists over 35,000 clones, roughly 94% occurring once. The sequenced sample consisted of blood. The receptors derive from a boy in the first two years of life with a congenital heart defect but otherwise immunologically healthy.

A note on this clone: Different DNA sequences within this sample yield the same CDR3. This chain uses TRBV7-2 with TRBJ2-3; 13 positions agree with TRBD2. Trimming cost V 2 bases and J 4 bases; bases outside gene matches: 0. Germline CDR1 and CDR2: SGHTA and FQGNSA. This CDR3 contains 15 residues. For the CDR3, the DNA is TGTGCCAGCAGCTTAACTAGCGGGGGGGCAGATACGCAGTATTTT. This codes for CASSLTSGGADTQYF.

This chain uses TRBV5-1 with TRBJ1-2; unclear D gene. Germline CDR1 reads SGHRS; CDR2 reads YFSETQ. This CDR3 contains 13 residues. Trimming pared 1 base from V and 8 bases from J, leaving 12 bases between. Written as DNA, the CDR3 is TGCGCCAGCAGCTTGTTCTGGGTTGGAGGCTACACCTTC. Amino acids: CASSLFWVGGYTF.

This clone was seen only once. The chain links TRBV7-2 to TRBJ2-2; D remains ambiguous. The germline gives CDR1 SGHTA, CDR2 FQGNSA. CDR3 length: 12 residues. The germline V and J ends were trimmed by 2 bases and 6 bases, with 4 bases remaining between them. The CDR3, as DNA: TGTGCCAGCAGCTTAAGGGCCGGGGAGCTGTTTTTT. Translated: CASSLRAGELFF.

This clone was detected once. The gene calls are TRBV7-6 and TRBJ2-3; D unresolved. Trimming pared 0 bases from V and 0 bases from J, leaving 1 base between. The germline V gene has CDR1 SGHVS and CDR2 FNYEAQ. The CDR3 loop spans 13 amino acids. The CDR3 coding sequence is TGTGCCAGCAGCTTAGCTAGCACAGATACGCAGTATTTT. Its protein product is CASSLASTDTQYF.

This rearrangement joins TRBV5-4 to TRBJ2-7, with D maybe TRBD2 (5 bases). This CDR3 has 15 amino acids. V was shortened by 4 bases and J by 6 bases, with 20 bases between the two germline ends. Germline CDR1 is SGHNT and CDR2 is YYREEE (reference sequence). In nucleotides, the CDR3 is TGTGCCAGCAGCCACGGACTCGTCCTTCTCGGCGAGCAGTACTTC. This codes for CASSHGLVLLGEQYF.

The chain joins TRBV29-1 to TRBJ2-4; 7 positions match TRBD1. CDR1 SQVTM and CDR2 ANQGSEA come from the germline V gene. With V trimmed by 7 bases and J by 0 bases, 6 bases remained unmatched. This CDR3 spans 14 amino acids. The CDR3 DNA reads TGCAGCGCCACAGGGGTGGGAGCCAAAAACATTCAGTACTTC. Translated, it gives CSATGVGAKNIQYF.

This clone was detected only once. The chain uses TRBV7-9 and TRBJ1-1, with 10 bases aligning to TRBD1. CDR3 size: 15 residues. Germline V lookup: CDR1 SEHNR, CDR2 FQNEAQ (reference sequence). V was pared by 6 bases and J by 0 bases, with 4 bases of the junction left unmatched. The CDR3 DNA reads TGTGCCAGCAGGCGAGGGACAGGGGTGAACACTGAAGCTTTCTTT. Encoded protein: CASRRGTGVNTEAFF.

The rearrangement joins TRBV11-3 to TRBJ2-1; D possibly corresponds to TRBD1 (5 bases). V shed 2 bases and J shed 1 base, with 6 bases lying between them. This CDR3 is built from 14 residues. Looked up from germline, CDR1 is SGHNT and CDR2 is YENEEA. The CDR3 coding sequence is TGTGCCAGCAGCTTAAGGGGTTCCTACAATGAGCAGTTCTTC. This encodes CASSLRGSYNEQFF.

The genes are TRBV9 and TRBJ2-7, with 9 positions matching TRBD1. The ends lost 5 bases at V and 3 bases at J; junction bases unmatched: 6. This CDR3 contains 14 residues. Looked up from germline, CDR1 is SGDLS and CDR2 is YYNGEE. The chain's CDR3 is CASSPETGGYEQYF. The CDR3 region has the DNA TGTGCCAGCAGTCCAGAGACAGGGGGCTACGAGCAGTACTTC.

This clone occurred once. The V and J genes are TRBV9 and TRBJ1-2; tentatively, D is TRBD1 (5 bases). V lost 7 bases, J lost 4 bases, and 17 bases lay in between. Germline V gives CDR1 SGDLS, CDR2 YYNGEE. The CDR3 runs 14 residues. The CDR3 region has the DNA TGTGCCAGCGGCCGTGAGCTAGGGGTCTATGGCTACACCTTC. Amino acid sequence: CASGRELGVYGYTF.

The chain employs TRBV6-1 and TRBJ1-1, with D perhaps TRBD1 (5 bases). Per the germline V gene, CDR1 is MNHNS and CDR2 is SASEGT. V lost 4 bases, J lost 11 bases, and 11 bases lay in between. The CDR3 totals 11 residues. CDR3 sequence (DNA): TGTGCCAGCAGTGTGTCGTGGGGGGCTTTCTTT. Amino acids: CASSVSWGAFF.

DNA of the CDR3: TGCGCCAGCAGCTATTCCGGGACAGGGAACTATGGCTACACCTTC. Its protein is CASSYSGTGNYGYTF. The chain recombines TRBV5-1 with TRBJ1-2, with 9 bases aligning to TRBD1. Germline V gives CDR1 SGHRS, CDR2 YFSETQ. The CDR3 covers 15 residues. Trimming removed 3 bases from V and 2 bases from J; junction bases left unmatched: 5.

The chain is built from TRBV27 and TRBJ2-5; D assignment may be TRBD1 or TRBD2 (5 bases each). The CDR3 is 14 residues long. The germline gives CDR1 MNHEY, CDR2 SMNVEV (reference sequence). The ends were cut back, 4 bases at V and 4 bases at J, with 13 bases in the middle. In nucleotides, the CDR3 is TGTGCCAGCAGTTCCCCTCGGGACGGAGAGACCCAGTACTTC. Translating it yields CASSSPRDGETQYF.